One T cell receptor beta chain is described in this entry. Trimming took 6 bases from V and 4 from J, leaving 12 bases between them. The CDR3 totals 13 residues. Germline CDR1 reads SQVTM; CDR2 reads ANQGSEA. The primer mix had 60 Vbeta and 13 Jbeta primers. TCRdb keeps only in-frame clones here, not all; method: immunoSEQ multiplex PCR. The table includes 150,000 or so clones, roughly 80% detected once. The entry originates in a study of cytomegalovirus exposure and HLA in healthy donors. This TCR came from a man between 18 and 35 years old in good health and CMV-seropositive. The chain combines TRBV29-1 with TRBJ2-2; D possibly corresponds to TRBD1 (6 bases). Material: PBMCs. This CDR3 is CSVDRRATGELFF. CDR3 DNA sequence: TGCAGCGTAGACAGGCGTGCCACCGGGGAGCTGTTTTTT.